These 27 T cell receptor beta chains share one sample of origin, sequenced in a study of T cell responses to AZD1222 COVID-19 vaccine. Assay used: immunoSEQ multiplex PCR; TCRdb lists only in-frame clones, some missing. The sample has 150,000 to 200,000 clones; roughly nine tenths are singletons. This specimen was peripheral blood, taken 28 days after the second AZD1222 dose. These receptors originate from an adult who received the AZD1222 COVID-19 vaccine.

This clone was seen a single time. The chain employs TRBV3-1 (or the pseudogene TRBV3-2) and TRBJ1-3; no definite D call. V lost 6 bases, J lost 2 bases, and 14 bases lay in between. Germline CDR1 LGHDT, CDR2 YNNKEL (reference sequence). The CDR3 spans 15 residues. The CDR3 nucleotides read TGTGCCAGCAGTCCATTTGTGAGGGCTGGAAACACCATATATTTT. The encoded protein is CASSPFVRAGNTIYF.

The chain combines TRBV5-8 with TRBJ2-3, with unresolved D. CDR1 SGHTS and CDR2 YDEGEE come from the germline V gene. This CDR3 comprises 12 residues. V was shortened by 3 bases and J by 4 bases, with 6 bases between the two germline ends. Written as DNA, the CDR3 is TGTGCCAGCAGCTCTCACCCAGATACGCAGTATTTT. Translating it yields CASSSHPDTQYF.

The genes are TRBV30 and TRBJ2-1; the match to TRBD2 covers 7 bases. After removal of 0 bases from V and 8 bases from J, the junction contained 10 bases not matched to a gene. Germline V gene sequence: CDR1 GTSNPN, CDR2 SVGIG (reference sequence). The CDR3 extends over 15 amino acids. The CDR3 region has the DNA TGTGCCTGGAGTGTAAGTGGGGGGGGATTCGATGAGCAGTTCTTC. Amino acid sequence: CAWSVSGGGFDEQFF.

The chain carries TRBV29-1 and TRBJ1-2; no clear D. Germline V gene sequence: CDR1 SQVTM, CDR2 ANQGSEA. This CDR3 comprises 14 residues. Between the trimmed V and J ends, which lost 4 bases and 3 bases, there was a span of 15 bases. CDR3 coding DNA: TGCAGCGTTGTAAACCCCCGTGATTACTATGGCTACACCTTC. It translates to CSVVNPRDYYGYTF.

V gene TRBV7-6 combines with J gene TRBJ1-1, with D uncertain. Trimming shortened V by 1 base and J by 3 bases, and 12 bases separated the two germline ends. The CDR3 spans 15 residues. CDR1 and CDR2 from the germline V gene are SGHVS and FNYEAQ. The CDR3 sequence is CASSLGPSAYTEAFF. The CDR3 DNA is TGTGCCAGCAGCTTAGGGCCCTCGGCGTACACTGAAGCTTTCTTT.

This chain uses TRBV18 with TRBJ2-1; TRBD1 matches 7 bases. The length of the CDR3 is 16 residues. V lost 3 bases to trimming and J lost 1 base; unmatched junction nucleotides: 6. Germline V gene lookup returns CDR1 KGHSH and CDR2 LQKENI. The CDR3, as DNA: TGTGCCAGCTCACCTGAGACAGGGCATTCCTACAATGAGCAGTTCTTC. Translated: CASSPETGHSYNEQFF.

This sequence joins TRBV7-2 and TRBJ1-1; D possibly corresponds to TRBD1 (5 bases). The CDR3 covers 15 residues. V lost 2 bases and J 3 bases, leaving 13 bases between the germline ends. From germline, CDR1 is SGHTA and CDR2 FQGNSA. CDR3 nucleotide sequence: TGTGCCAGCAGCTTACGGCCGGGGGGGGACACTGAAGCTTTCTTT. This gives the protein CASSLRPGGDTEAFF.

The rearrangement links TRBV7-3 to TRBJ2-7; 7 bases are shared with TRBD1. Losses at the gene ends were 2 bases for V and 2 bases for J; bases not matched to a gene: 6. Germline V CDR1 and CDR2: SGHTA, FQGTGA. This CDR3 spans 15 amino acids. The DNA for the CDR3 is TGTGCCAGCAGCTTAGGGACAGCCACAACCTACGAGCAGTACTTC. Translated: CASSLGTATTYEQYF.

The chain recombines TRBV19 with TRBJ1-1, with a tentative D call TRBD1 (5 bases). There are 14 residues in the CDR3. Trimming pared 6 bases from V and 6 bases from J, leaving 17 bases between. Germline V lookup: CDR1 LNHDA, CDR2 SQIVND (reference sequence). DNA of the CDR3: TGTGCCAGTAGAGAGAGAGGGGTTTATGCTGAAGCTTTCTTT. Translation gives CASRERGVYAEAFF.

The gene calls are TRBV7-9 and TRBJ1-2, with D possibly being TRBD1 (5 bases). Germline lookup yields CDR1 SEHNR and CDR2 FQNEAQ (reference sequence). This CDR3 spans 15 amino acids. Deletions cut 3 bases from V and 0 bases from J, with 11 bases between. The CDR3 bases are TGTGCCAGCAGCTTTACAGGAGCTCCTAACTATGGCTACACCTTC. Protein sequence: CASSFTGAPNYGYTF.

The CDR3 region is CASSESGGQETQYF. CDR3 bases: TGTGCCAGCAGTGAATCAGGGGGACAAGAGACCCAGTACTTC. The V gene is TRBV2, the J gene TRBJ2-5; 7 bases are shared with TRBD1. The CDR3 has 14 residues. Germline V gives CDR1 SNHLY, CDR2 FYNNEI. V gave up 2 bases and J gave up 2 bases; unmatched junction bases: 2.

This chain joins TRBV2 and TRBJ2-5; no clear D gene. The CDR3 runs 14 residues. Between the trimmed V and J ends, which lost 1 base and 1 base, there was a span of 7 bases. Germline V lookup: CDR1 SNHLY, CDR2 FYNNEI. The DNA of the CDR3 is TGTGCCAGCAGTGAAGGGCACCTCCAAGAGACCCAGTACTTC. Amino acids: CASSEGHLQETQYF.

This sequence joins TRBV18 and TRBJ1-1, with 8 bases matching TRBD1. V shed 8 bases, J shed 1 base, and the junction held 3 bases outside the gene matches. CDR1 KGHSH and CDR2 LQKENI come from the germline V gene. The CDR3 is made up of 13 amino acids. The CDR3 sequence: CASQDRANTEAFF. The CDR3 DNA follows: TGTGCCAGCCAGGACAGGGCGAACACTGAAGCTTTCTTT.

The V gene is TRBV6-4, the J gene TRBJ1-2; D gene unclear. The CDR3 is 13 amino acids. Per germline, CDR1 MRHNA and CDR2 SNTAGT. Deletions cut 6 bases from V and 1 base from J, with 9 bases between. CDR3 in DNA: TGTGCCAGCAGCCACGGTAATAACTATGGCTACACCTTC. Protein sequence: CASSHGNNYGYTF.

The V and J genes are TRBV18 and TRBJ2-5, with TRBD2 identical over 15 bases. Germline lookup yields CDR1 KGHSH and CDR2 LQKENI. The CDR3 length is 19 residues. The J segment lost 0 bases and the V segment lost 0 bases, leaving 5 bases of the junction unmatched. The CDR3 nucleotides are TGTGCCAGCTCACCACCACCGGGACTAGCGGGGGGCCACCAAGAGACCCAGTACTTC. Translated: CASSPPPGLAGGHQETQYF.

Only one count was recorded for this clone. The gene calls are TRBV6-5 and TRBJ2-3; TRBD1 agrees at 7 bases. The CDR3 loop spans 13 amino acids. CDR1 is MNHEY, CDR2 SVGAGI, per germline. V dropped 11 bases and J dropped 3; count of bases not matched to a gene: 8. The CDR3 DNA reads as TGTGCCTGCAAAGGGGGCCTAACAGATACGCAGTATTTT. It specifies CACKGGLTDTQYF.

This clone occurred a few times. The V gene is TRBV2, the J gene TRBJ2-7; 9 nucleotides line up with TRBD1. The CDR3 spans 15 residues. Per germline, CDR1 SNHLY and CDR2 FYNNEI. V was clipped by 11 bases and J by 0 bases; unmatched bases: 11. The chain's CDR3 is CAERGGQGSSYEQYF. In DNA form, the CDR3 reads TGTGCCGAACGCGGCGGACAGGGGAGCTCCTACGAGCAGTACTTC.

The chain couples TRBV7-2 to TRBJ2-1, with a tentative D call TRBD2 (6 bases). CDR3 length: 16 amino acids. Trimming cost V 2 bases and J 3 bases, with 14 bases left between them. Germline V gives CDR1 SGHTA, CDR2 FQGNSA. The CDR3 region is CASSLPGLSYYNEQFF. The CDR3 bases are TGTGCCAGCAGCTTACCGGGACTCTCATACTACAATGAGCAGTTCTTC.

The V call is TRBV6-4, the J call TRBJ2-2, with 8 bases aligning to TRBD2. V dropped 6 bases and J dropped 5; count of bases not matched to a gene: 5. The CDR3 spans 14 residues. Germline V CDR1 and CDR2: MRHNA, SNTAGT. In DNA, the CDR3 is TGTGCCAGCAGCGGGGGGGCCGAAACCGGGGAGCTGTTTTTT. This sequence encodes CASSGGAETGELFF.

V usage is TRBV7-9 and J usage is TRBJ1-2; D ambiguous. This CDR3 contains 14 residues. Germline CDR1 reads SEHNR; CDR2 reads FQNEAQ (reference sequence). Trimming removed 1 base at V and 8 bases at J, with 14 bases between. The CDR3: CASSLEGGSRGYTF. The CDR3 DNA reads as TGTGCCAGCAGCTTAGAGGGTGGTTCGAGGGGCTACACCTTC.

The V call is TRBV6-1, the J call TRBJ2-7; D unresolved. V dropped 3 bases and J dropped 0 bases, with 9 bases sitting between them. CDR3 length equals 14 residues. Germline V gene sequence: CDR1 MNHNS, CDR2 SASEGT. The CDR3 loop is CASSDVSHSYEQYF. The CDR3 coding sequence is TGTGCCAGCAGTGATGTGTCCCACTCCTACGAGCAGTACTTC.

Of note for this clone: One end of the junction is discordant with germline, which a read error may explain. The chain uses TRBV7-9 and TRBJ2-3; 7 positions match TRBD1. This CDR3 is 15 amino acids long. CDR1 and CDR2 (germline): SEHNR, FQNEAQ (reference sequence). CDR3 nucleotide sequence: TGTGCCAGCACCTTACGTCCAGGGGGAACAGATACGCAGTATTTT. Translation gives CASTLRPGGTDTQYF.

J is TRBJ1-2 and V is TRBV5-8; D is ambiguous. The CDR3 covers 14 residues. Trimming shortened V by 3 bases and J by 7 bases, and 16 bases separated the two germline ends. The germline V gene has CDR1 SGHTS and CDR2 YDEGEE. The CDR3 region is CASSSLAPASGYTF. In nucleotides, the CDR3 is TGTGCCAGCAGCTCTCTAGCCCCAGCGAGTGGCTACACCTTC. Together with reference TRBV5-8 and TRBJ1-2, the CDR3 gives the full variable domain: EAGVTQSPTHLIKTRGQQATLRCSPISGHTSVYWYQQALGLGLQFLLWYDEGEERNRGNFPPRFSGRQFPNYSSELNVNALELEDSALYLCASSSLAPASGYTFGSGTRLTVV.

The gene calls are TRBV19 and TRBJ1-3; D gene ambiguous. This CDR3 has 15 residues. Trimming took off 3 bases at V and 0 bases at J, with 9 bases between the two ends. Per the germline V gene, CDR1 is LNHDA and CDR2 is SQIVND (reference sequence). CDR3 sequence reads: CASSISALSGNTIYF. The DNA for the CDR3 is TGTGCCAGTAGTATTAGTGCTCTCTCTGGAAACACCATATATTTT. The full variable domain, completed using reference TRBV19 and TRBJ1-3, is DGGITQSPKYLFRKEGQNVTLSCEQNLNHDAMYWYRQDPGQGLRLIYYSQIVNDFQKGDIAEGYSVSREKKESFPLTVTSAQKNPTAFYLCASSISALSGNTIYFGEGSWLTVV.

This chain joins TRBV29-1 and TRBJ1-2, with 8 nucleotides matching TRBD1. Looked up from germline, CDR1 is SQVTM and CDR2 is ANQGSEA. The CDR3 spans 13 residues. V was pared by 7 bases and J by 2 bases, with 6 bases of the junction left unmatched. The CDR3 sequence is CSAQGAENYGYTF. As DNA, the CDR3 is TGCAGCGCTCAGGGGGCGGAAAACTATGGCTACACCTTC.

The CDR3 is CASSLVESRVPGANVLTF. The CDR3 DNA sequence: TGTGCCAGCAGCTTGGTAGAGTCCCGGGTCCCTGGGGCCAACGTCCTGACTTTC. The chain links TRBV5-4 to TRBJ2-6, with D uncertain. The V and J ends lost 0 bases and 2 bases respectively, with 15 bases between them. CDR3 length: 18 amino acids. CDR1 and CDR2 from the germline V gene are SGHNT and YYREEE (reference sequence).

This rearrangement joins TRBV6-1 to TRBJ2-1, with 10 bases identical to TRBD1. CDR3 length equals 17 residues. Germline-derived CDR1 and CDR2 are MNHNS and SASEGT. J was trimmed by 2 bases and V by 4 bases; bases with no gene match: 8. The chain's CDR3 is CASSGRDRGRAYNEQFF. For the CDR3, the DNA is TGTGCCAGCAGTGGACGGGACAGGGGAAGGGCCTACAATGAGCAGTTCTTC.